This T cell receptor beta chain was identified during a study of blood T cell repertoires in COVID-19. Turning to the study itself: The origin of the acute and convalescent COVID-19 samples was the United States, Italy and Spain. T cells, B-cell-depleted T cells, or PBMCs supplied cDNA or gDNA.

Trimming shortened V by 3 bases and J by 1 base, and 6 bases separated the two germline ends. CDR3 length: 13 residues. CDR1 SGHTA and CDR2 FQGTGA come from the germline V gene. Here immunoSEQ multiplex PCR was the method, and the copy in TCRdb shows in-frame clones only, minus some. The sample shows about 280,000 clones, almost 85% of them seen only once. This TCR came from a man in his forties or fifties with active or convalescent COVID-19. The V call is TRBV7-3, the J call TRBJ2-5, with a tentative D call TRBD2 (5 bases). Sequencing was done on a sample of peripheral blood. As DNA, the CDR3 is TGTGCCAGCAGCTTGAGGGTCCAAGAGACCCAGTACTTC. This encodes CASSLRVQETQYF.